The rows below give T cell receptor beta chains drawn from one sample of a study of blood T cell repertoires in COVID-19. This table comes from immunoSEQ multiplex PCR, and its TCRdb copy is limited to in-frame clones, with some not included. The sample records about 170,000 clones, approximately 90% being singletons. Input material: PBMCs or T cells enriched from blood (not recorded which). Every receptor here comes from a woman in her late teens or twenties who had recovered from COVID-19. CDR3s include the opening cysteine and the closing phenylalanine or tryptophan. The D gene is left open where the match is weak. The size field is filled for only some rows; it gives once, few, many or a size class.

TRBD2	NA	TRBV28	15	TRBJ2-1	TGTGCCAGCAGGGAAAGGGAGGGCCTGTTTAGTGAGCAGTTCTTC	CASREREGLFSEQFF
NA	NA	TRBV29-1	13	TRBJ2-2	TGCAGCGTGGGAGTAGCCAACACCGGGGAGCTGTTTTTT	CSVGVANTGELFF
NA	few	TRBV4-3	15	TRBJ1-6	TGCGCCAGCAGCCAGGGACTCAGGGTACATTCACCCCTCCACTTT	CASSQGLRVHSPLHF
NA	NA	TRBV5-4	13	TRBJ1-2	TGTGCCAGCAGCTTGTCAGGGTACGATGGCTACACCTTC	CASSLSGYDGYTF
TRBD2	once	TRBV27	17	TRBJ2-3	TGTGCCAGCAGTCCAAACTCCGGCGGGAGTGGGGCAGATACGCAGTATTTT	CASSPNSGGSGADTQYF
TRBD1	NA	TRBV24-1	15	TRBJ2-3	TGTGCCACCAGTGATTCGGACAGGGGTCAAGATACGCAGTATTTT	CATSDSDRGQDTQYF
TRBD1	NA	TRBV9	16	TRBJ2-2	TGTGCCAGCAGCGTCCGGGACAGGACGAACACCGGGGAGCTGTTTTTT	CASSVRDRTNTGELFF
TRBD1	NA	TRBV5-5	15	TRBJ1-6	TGTGCCAGCAGCTTGGGGCAGGGGGTAAATTCACCCCTCCACTTT	CASSLGQGVNSPLHF
TRBD2	NA	TRBV4-2	16	TRBJ2-1	TGTGCCAGCAGCCAGGTTACGAGCGGGAGGAGGTATGAGCAGTTCTTC	CASSQVTSGRRYEQFF
TRBD2	NA	TRBV6-2/TRBV6-3	16	TRBJ2-1	TGTGCCAGCAGTTACGGGGCGGGAGGGGTGAACAATGAGCAGTTCTTC	CASSYGAGGVNNEQFF
NA	once	TRBV2	15	TRBJ2-6	TGTGCCAGCAGTCCTGAGGTAACTGGGGCCAACGTCCTGACTTTC	CASSPEVTGANVLTF
NA	NA	TRBV27	15	TRBJ2-1	TGTGCCAGCAGTCGTGGCGGGCGGCGTTACAATGAGCAGTTCTTC	CASSRGGRRYNEQFF
TRBD1	NA	TRBV7-8	17	TRBJ2-3	TGTGCCAGCAGCACTTATCCCCGGACAGGGGTCAGAGTGGCGCAGTATTTT	CASSTYPRTGVRVAQYF
NA	NA	TRBV1	13	TRBJ2-1	TGCACCTCAAGGCGGGAGGGCTGTCGTGAGCAGTTCTTC	CTSRREGCREQFF
NA	NA	TRBV29-1	11	TRBJ1-4	TGCAGCGCCCACTCTAGGGGAAAACTGTTTTTT	CSAHSRGKLFF
NA	NA	TRBV19	15	TRBJ2-3	TGTGCCAGTCGGATGGCAGACGGAGGCACAGATACGCAGTATTTT	CASRMADGGTDTQYF
TRBD2	NA	TRBV19	15	TRBJ2-4	TGTGCCAGTAGTACTTTAGCGGGGAAACTAAACATTCAGTACTTC	CASSTLAGKLNIQYF
TRBD1	NA	TRBV28	16	TRBJ1-6	TGTGCCAGCAGTTATTACAGGGGCGGCTATAATTCACCCCTCCACTTT	CASSYYRGGYNSPLHF
TRBD1	NA	TRBV7-3	20	TRBJ2-6	TGTGCCAGCAGCTTAGCCCTACCCGGGACAGGGGGCAACGGGGCCAACGTCCTGACTTTC	CASSLALPGTGGNGANVLTF
TRBD1	NA	TRBV28	16	TRBJ2-3	TGTGCCAGCACCCTTACAGGGGTGGGCCCAGAAGATACGCAGTATTTT	CASTLTGVGPEDTQYF
NA	NA	TRBV2	16	TRBJ1-2	TGTGCCAGCAGTGAAATTGGAGGGGTCGCAAACTATGGCTACACCTTC	CASSEIGGVANYGYTF
TRBD2	NA	TRBV7-7	14	TRBJ2-3	TGTGCTAGCAGCCCTAGCGGGAGTGCAGATACGCAGTATTTT	CASSPSGSADTQYF
TRBD1	NA	TRBV6-1	20	TRBJ1-1	TGTGCCAGCAGTGAAATAGGGGTATGGGGGACAGGGGGCGGCGGCACTGAAGCTTTCTTT	CASSEIGVWGTGGGGTEAFF
NA	NA	TRBV20-1	14	TRBJ2-1	TGCAGTGCTAGTAACCGACTAGTAAACAATGAGCAGTTCTTC	CSASNRLVNNEQFF
NA	NA	TRBV12-3/TRBV12-4	13	TRBJ1-5	TGTGCCAGCAGTTTTTCGGGGGGTCAGCCCCAGCATTTT	CASSFSGGQPQHF
NA	NA	TRBV20-1	13	TRBJ1-5	TGCAGTGCTAGTCCAGGGGTGGGTCAGCCCCAGCATTTT	CSASPGVGQPQHF
TRBD1	NA	TRBV6-2/TRBV6-3	20	TRBJ2-7	TGTGCCAGCAGCCGGCGCTCGATCCGGGACAGGGGGACCCTTACCTACGAGCAGTACTTC	CASSRRSIRDRGTLTYEQYF
TRBD1	few	TRBV10-3	13	TRBJ1-5	TGTGCCACGAAAACAGGGGATGGTCAGCCCCAGCATTTT	CATKTGDGQPQHF
NA	NA	TRBV18	15	TRBJ2-3	TGTGCCAGCTCACCATTAGCGGCTAGCACAGATACGCAGTATTTT	CASSPLAASTDTQYF
NA	NA	TRBV7-6	18	TRBJ2-1	TGTGCCAGCAGCTTAGTCCACCCGACGGGGGGCCTCTACAATGAGCAGTTCTTC	CASSLVHPTGGLYNEQFF
NA	NA	TRBV4-1	13	TRBJ2-7	TGCGCCAGCAGCGGACAGAATTCCTACGAGCAGTACTTC	CASSGQNSYEQYF
TRBD1	few	TRBV19	14	TRBJ1-5	TGTGCCAGTAGTTCTACAGGGGGCAATCAGCCCCAGCATTTT	CASSSTGGNQPQHF
TRBD2	once	TRBV9	17	TRBJ2-7	TGTGCCAGCAGCGGGACCCCTTTCACTAGCGGCTCCTACGAGCAGTACTTC	CASSGTPFTSGSYEQYF
TRBD1	NA	TRBV3-1/TRBV3-2	12	TRBJ2-7	TGTGCCAGCAGCCGGACAGGGGACGAGCAGTACTTC	CASSRTGDEQYF
NA	NA	TRBV11-3	14	TRBJ2-1	TGTGCCAGCAGCTTAGGGACTTTCGGGAATGAGCAGTTCTTC	CASSLGTFGNEQFF
NA	NA	TRBV9	14	TRBJ1-1	TGTGCCAGCAGCGTGAGTCCCCTGAACACTGAAGCTTTCTTT	CASSVSPLNTEAFF
TRBD1	NA	TRBV3-1/TRBV3-2	14	TRBJ1-2	TGTGCCAGCAGCCTGACAGGGGGCGTCTATGGCTACACCTTC	CASSLTGGVYGYTF
TRBD1	NA	TRBV7-2	15	TRBJ1-4	TGTGCCAGCAGCCAAGGGGGCAGGGACTATGAAAAACTGTTTTTT	CASSQGGRDYEKLFF
TRBD2	NA	TRBV18	19	TRBJ2-7	TGTGCCAGCTCACCACGGGGACTAGCGGGAGGCTCGGGGAAATACGAGCAGTACTTC	CASSPRGLAGGSGKYEQYF
NA	NA	TRBV11-2	13	TRBJ2-1	TGTGCCAGCAGCTTAGGACAGAACAATGAGCAGTTCTTC	CASSLGQNNEQFF
NA	once	TRBV7-2	16	TRBJ1-6	TGTGCCAGCAGCAACCTAATTAGGGAGGCGGATTCACCCCTCCACTTT	CASSNLIREADSPLHF
NA	NA	TRBV7-9	13	TRBJ1-1	TGTGCCAGCACCCCCCCCCTGAGGGATGAAGCTTTCTTT	CASTPPLRDEAFF
TRBD2	NA	TRBV6-4	16	TRBJ2-1	TGTGCCAGCAGTAACACGCTAGCGGGAGGGCCGGATGAGCAGTTCTTC	CASSNTLAGGPDEQFF